This entry features one T cell receptor beta chain sequence. V was pared by 3 bases and J by 7 bases, with 10 bases between. Germline lookup yields CDR1 SGHVS and CDR2 FNYEAQ. The CDR3 runs 13 residues. The sample belongs to a study of OX40 agonist ivuxolimab in advanced cancers. Here immunoSEQ multiplex PCR was the method, and the copy in TCRdb shows in-frame clones only, minus some. Seen here are 67,000 or so clones, just under 85% observed once, and the top ten hold about 4%. Researchers took blood at baseline, on cycle 4 day 1, and on cycle 7 day 1. J is TRBJ2-1 and V is TRBV7-6; a possible D gene is TRBD2 (6 bases). The material was CD4+ or CD8+ T cells sorted from blood, obtained in a trial of the OX40 agonist ivuxolimab. The TCR comes from an adult with an advanced solid tumor such as melanoma, head and neck, liver or kidney cancer. CDR3 sequence: CASSFAGSNEQFF. The CDR3 bases are TGTGCCAGCAGCTTTGCGGGATCGAATGAGCAGTTCTTC.